These T cell receptor beta chains were read from a single sample in a study of CD8 T cells in Susac syndrome. TCRdb re-derived calls from the immunoSEQ multiplex PCR reads in MiXCR, one entry per CDR3 protein. The sample holds about 190,000 distinct CDR3 sequences; around 95% are singletons and the top ten take about 0.095%. Sequenced sample: CD4+ T cells from PBMCs. These receptors were obtained from a human donor in good health. CDR3s include the opening cysteine and the closing phenylalanine or tryptophan. The D gene is left open where the match is weak. Clone size is stated in some rows and not others, as once, few, many or a class when expanded.

-,TRBJ1-4,-,TRBV20-1,TGCAGTGCTAGAGGTGGCGCGGGGAAGGAAAAACTGTTTTTT,CSARGGAGKEKLFF
-,TRBJ2-3,-,TRBV29-1,TGCAGCGGCGGAGGAGGGGGCCGGGACACAGATACGCAGTATTTT,CSGGGGGRDTDTQYF
-,TRBJ2-3,-,TRBV2,TGTGCCAGCAGTGAAGAGGACGGAGATACGCAGTATTTT,CASSEEDGDTQYF
-,TRBJ2-3,-,TRBV7-9,TGTGCCAGCAGCTTAGGTCGGATAGGGCAGGATACGCAGTATTTT,CASSLGRIGQDTQYF
-,TRBJ2-5,-,TRBV20-1,TGCAGTGCTAGGTCTAGTATTCAGGTGGAGACCCAGTACTTC,CSARSSIQVETQYF
-,TRBJ2-7,-,TRBV3-1,TGTGCCAGCAGCCAAGACTCGTCCAGGGCTTACGAGCAGTACTTC,CASSQDSSRAYEQYF
TRBD1,TRBJ2-2,-,TRBV3-1,TGTGCCAGCAGCCGCTGGGACAGGGGGGAGACCGGGGAGCTGTTTTTT,CASSRWDRGETGELFF
-,TRBJ1-1,-,TRBV6-2/TRBV6-3,TGTGCCAGCAGTTCCCAGGGAAGAGAGGACACTGAAGCTTTCTTT,CASSSQGREDTEAFF
TRBD2,TRBJ2-1,-,TRBV2,TGTGCCAGCAGGGGGGGGATTGAGCAGTTCTTC,CASRGGIEQFF
TRBD1,TRBJ1-5,-,TRBV7-2,TGTGCCAGCAGCCTCTCCCCTGGGACAGGCCACCAGCCCCAGCATTTT,CASSLSPGTGHQPQHF
-,TRBJ1-1,-,TRBV29-1,TGCAGCGTTGTTTTGGGACGATCCGCTTTCTTT,CSVVLGRSAFF
TRBD1,TRBJ2-5,-,TRBV7-2,TGTGCCAGCCCCGGACAGGCAAGGGAGACCCAGTACTTC,CASPGQARETQYF
TRBD1,TRBJ1-2,-,TRBV20-1,TGCAGTGCCGAGACAGGGGGCGATTGGAATGGCTACACCTTC,CSAETGGDWNGYTF
TRBD1,TRBJ2-7,-,TRBV29-1,TGCAGCGTTGTGTCGGGTGACAGGGGTCGGGAGCAGTACTTC,CSVVSGDRGREQYF
TRBD2,TRBJ2-5,once,TRBV29-1,TGCAGCGTTGAAAAAGCCGGGACTAGCGGGAAGGAGACCCAGTACTTC,CSVEKAGTSGKETQYF
-,TRBJ2-1,-,TRBV27,TGTGCCAGCAGTTTTTCGGCTAGAGGTGAGCAGTTCTTC,CASSFSARGEQFF
TRBD2,TRBJ2-5,once,TRBV30,TGTGCCTGGAGTGGACATCGGCGGGAGGATAGTGAGCAGTTGGACTTC,CAWSGHRREDSEQLDF
TRBD1,TRBJ2-2,-,TRBV29-1,TGCAGCGCGACAGGGGGGACGAACACCGGGGAGCTGTTTTTT,CSATGGTNTGELFF
TRBD1,TRBJ2-7,-,TRBV5-1,TGCGCCAGCAGCTTGGTCGGACAGGGCTACTACGAGCAGTACTTC,CASSLVGQGYYEQYF
TRBD2,TRBJ2-3,-,TRBV29-1,TGCAGCATCCGACTAGCGGGAGTTTGGGATACGCAGTATTTT,CSIRLAGVWDTQYF
-,TRBJ1-6,-,TRBV20-1,TGCAGTGCTAGACAGAGCTCCTATAATTCACCCCTCCACTTT,CSARQSSYNSPLHF
-,TRBJ2-2,-,TRBV29-1,TGCAGCGTTGAAGATCGGCGGTCGCGGGGGAACACCGGGGAGCTGTTTTTT,CSVEDRRSRGNTGELFF
-,TRBJ1-1,-,TRBV20-1,TGCAACCCCAGGAGGGGGAACACTGAAGCTTTCTTT,CNPRRGNTEAFF
TRBD2,TRBJ2-3,-,TRBV24-1,TGTGCCACCAGCTGGGGTCTAGCGGGAGATGACGCAGATACGCAGTATTTT,CATSWGLAGDDADTQYF
-,TRBJ2-6,-,TRBV6-1,TGTGCCAGTAAAACAGGGGGGGTAAACTCTGGGGCCAACGTCCTGACTTTC,CASKTGGVNSGANVLTF
TRBD2,TRBJ2-1,-,TRBV18,TGTGCCAGCTCACCCTCGGGGGGTGAGCAGTTCTTC,CASSPSGGEQFF
TRBD2,TRBJ2-1,-,TRBV20-1,TGCAGTGCTGGACCTTTGACTAGCAGGCTCTTC,CSAGPLTSRLF
TRBD1,TRBJ2-5,-,TRBV3-1,TGTGCCAGCAGCCCGGACAGGAGAGAAGAGACCCAGTACTTC,CASSPDRREETQYF
TRBD2,TRBJ2-1,-,TRBV19,TGTGCCAGTAGTATAGATCCCCGATGGACTAGCGGGAGTTTGCATGAGCAGTTCTTC,CASSIDPRWTSGSLHEQFF
-,TRBJ1-1,-,TRBV29-1,TGCAGTGCAGCGAACACTGAAGCTTTCTTT,CSAANTEAFF
-,TRBJ1-1,-,TRBV25-1,TGTGCCAGCAGGGAAACCAGGGGTGAGGGTGAAGCTTTCTTT,CASRETRGEGEAFF